This entry lists 24 T cell receptor beta chains sequenced from one sample in a study of CD8 T cell repertoires and HIV-1 epitope variants. Their specific antigens are unknown. Repertoires were generated with immunoSEQ multiplex PCR, while TCRdb's copy carries only in-frame clones and drops some. In the table there are around 2,200 clones, 72% of which are singletons. The sample consisted of cultured CD8+ T cells derived from PBMCs. The receptor source for this set is a male donor with HIV.

The V call is TRBV6-1, the J call TRBJ1-6; D may be TRBD1 (5 bases). Germline CDR1 and CDR2: MNHNS and SASEGT. The CDR3 spans 13 residues. V was trimmed by 11 bases and J by 2 bases, leaving 10 bases between them. The CDR3 DNA reads TGTGCCGGGGGGAGGGCCTATAATTCACCCCTCCACTTT. Amino acid sequence: CAGGRAYNSPLHF.

This clone was detected only a few times. This sequence joins TRBV7-9 and TRBJ2-7, with D maybe TRBD2 (5 bases). With 3 bases removed from V and 3 bases from J, the gap between germline ends came to 9 bases. CDR1 is SEHNR and CDR2 is FQNEAQ in the germline V gene (reference sequence). CDR3 length: 13 residues. CDR3 coding DNA: TGTGCCAGCAGCTTGAGGGAACTCTACGAGCAGTACTTC. Residues: CASSLRELYEQYF.

In its sample, this clone was seen a few times. The DNA for the CDR3 is TGTGCCAGCAGAGGGACACCCTATAACGAGCAGTACTTC. This encodes CASRGTPYNEQYF. The chain carries TRBV2 and TRBJ2-7, with D maybe TRBD1 (6 bases). The CDR3 covers 13 residues. The germline CDR1 and CDR2 sequences are SNHLY and FYNNEI. Trimming pared 6 bases from V and 5 bases from J, leaving 14 bases between.

This sequence joins TRBV2 and TRBJ2-7; 10 bases line up with TRBD1. The V segment lost 6 bases and the J segment 5 bases; nucleotides outside the gene matches: 4. CDR3 length equals 13 residues. The germline V gene has CDR1 SNHLY and CDR2 FYNNEI. CDR3 bases: TGTGCCAGCAGGGGGACAGGGGTCCACGAGCAGTACTTC. Translated, it gives CASRGTGVHEQYF.

The V and J genes are TRBV6-5 and TRBJ1-2; D not resolved. The CDR3 has 14 amino acids. Trimming shortened V by 6 bases and J by 2 bases, and 13 bases separated the two germline ends. The V gene's germline CDR1 is MNHEY and CDR2 SVGAGI. Here the CDR3 reads CASSPGPWNYGYTF. CDR3 DNA sequence: TGTGCCAGCAGCCCCGGACCGTGGAACTATGGCTACACCTTC.

The chain recombines TRBV27 with TRBJ2-3; TRBD1 matches 10 bases. Germline lookup yields CDR1 MNHEY and CDR2 SMNVEV (reference sequence). The CDR3 loop spans 16 amino acids. The junction had 1 base not matched to a gene; V was cut back by 1 base and J by 0 bases. The CDR3 bases are TGTGCCAGCAGTTTATGGACAGGGGGTAGCACAGATACGCAGTATTTT. Translation: CASSLWTGGSTDTQYF.

The genes are TRBV7-9 and TRBJ2-7; a possible D gene is TRBD1 (7 bases). CDR3 length: 14 residues. Germline CDR1 is SEHNR and CDR2 is FQNEAQ (reference sequence). Between the trimmed V and J ends, which lost 4 bases and 3 bases, there was a span of 13 bases. The CDR3 sequence: CASSSGRDSYEQYF. The CDR3 DNA is TGTGCCAGCAGCTCCGGGCGGGACAGCTACGAGCAGTACTTC.

The J gene is TRBJ1-5, the V gene TRBV6-1; TRBD1 matches at 7 bases. The CDR3 has 19 residues. The V and J ends lost 2 bases and 1 base, in that order; junction bases with no gene match: 14. Looked up from germline, CDR1 is MNHNS and CDR2 is SASEGT. CDR3 protein: CASSESVGGGVRSNQPQHF. In nucleotides, the CDR3 is TGTGCCAGCAGTGAATCAGTAGGAGGGGGCGTTAGGAGCAATCAGCCCCAGCATTTT.

The rearrangement joins TRBV9 to TRBJ2-1; D call uncertain. Trimming removed 0 bases from V and 0 bases from J, with 10 bases in between. Germline lookup yields CDR1 SGDLS and CDR2 YYNGEE. The CDR3 loop spans 16 amino acids. CDR3 nucleotide sequence: TGTGCCAGCAGCGTAGAAGCCGGTAGCTCCTACAATGAGCAGTTCTTC. Translation: CASSVEAGSSYNEQFF.

The CDR3 protein is CASSLLSLDTQYF. DNA of the CDR3: TGTGCCAGCAGCTTACTTAGCCTAGATACGCAGTATTTT. The chain carries TRBV7-6 and TRBJ2-3; the D is unclear. Germline CDR1 reads SGHVS; CDR2 reads FNYEAQ. The CDR3 is made up of 13 amino acids. Trimming removed 2 bases from V and 5 bases from J, with 8 bases in between.

V is TRBV5-1 and J is TRBJ2-4, with 9 bases lining up with TRBD1. V gave up 4 bases and J gave up 0 bases; unmatched junction bases: 14. Germline lookup yields CDR1 SGHRS and CDR2 YFSETQ. The CDR3 covers 19 residues. The CDR3 DNA reads TGCGCCAGCAGCCCGGAGAAAGGGACAGGGTCCTTAGCCAAAAACATTCAGTACTTC. It specifies CASSPEKGTGSLAKNIQYF.

The chain links TRBV13 to TRBJ2-1; no clear D gene. Per the germline V gene, CDR1 is PRHDT and CDR2 is FYEKMQ (reference sequence). V shed 2 bases and J shed 8 bases, with 13 bases lying between them. The CDR3 consists of 14 residues. The CDR3 sequence is CASSLTLRVDEQFF. CDR3 sequence (DNA): TGTGCCAGCAGCTTAACCCTCCGGGTCGATGAGCAGTTCTTC.

This clone was seen a single time. The rearrangement joins TRBV11-1 to TRBJ2-1; D possibly uses TRBD1 or TRBD2 (6 bases each). Germline V gene lookup returns CDR1 SGHAT and CDR2 FQDESV (reference sequence). The CDR3 is 14 residues long. V was cut by 7 bases and J by 7 bases, with 17 bases left in between. As DNA, the CDR3 is TGTGCCAGCAAGGTGGGGGCTGGGGGGAATGAGCAGTTCTTC. This gives the protein CASKVGAGGNEQFF.

In its sample, this clone is large. The chain carries TRBV27 and TRBJ2-7, with TRBD2 matching 11 bases. CDR1 is MNHEY, CDR2 SMNVEV, per germline (reference sequence). The length of the CDR3 is 14 residues. With V trimmed by 5 bases and J by 6 bases, 6 bases remained unmatched. CDR3 region: CASSLIAGGPEQYF. CDR3 nucleotides: TGTGCCAGCAGTCTCATAGCGGGAGGGCCCGAGCAGTACTTC.

CDR3 DNA sequence: TGTGCCAGCAGTTCCACGACAACCACACAGGGGGCGAAGGGCGAGACCCAGTACTTC. Amino acid sequence: CASSSTTTTQGAKGETQYF. The genes are TRBV27 and TRBJ2-5, with 9 bases matching TRBD1. Per the germline V gene, CDR1 is MNHEY and CDR2 is SMNVEV (reference sequence). With 4 bases clipped from V and 5 bases from J, the junction kept 20 bases outside the gene matches. This CDR3 is 19 amino acids long.

In nucleotides, the CDR3 is TGCGCCAGCGAGCGGACAACCGGCTCCTACAATGAGCAGTTCTTC. Its protein product is CASERTTGSYNEQFF. The rearrangement links TRBV5-1 to TRBJ2-1, with D perhaps assigned TRBD1 or TRBD2 (5 bases each). Germline values: CDR1 SGHRS, CDR2 YFSETQ. Trimming removed 7 bases at V and 0 bases at J, with 14 bases between. The CDR3 has 15 amino acids.

The chain combines TRBV7-9 with TRBJ2-7; TRBD2 agrees at 7 bases. This CDR3 contains 15 residues. The J segment lost 2 bases and the V segment lost 1 base, leaving 5 bases of the junction unmatched. Germline values: CDR1 SEHNR, CDR2 FQNEAQ (reference sequence). CDR3 coding DNA: TGTGCCAGCAGCTTAGTGGGCGGGGGTGCCTACGAGCAGTACTTC. It translates to CASSLVGGGAYEQYF.

This clone was counted a few times. This chain joins TRBV6-5 and TRBJ2-7, with D maybe TRBD2 (6 bases). Germline CDR1 is MNHEY and CDR2 is SVGAGI. The CDR3 runs to 13 residues. V shed 6 bases and J shed 6 bases, with 15 bases lying between them. The CDR3 DNA reads as TGTGCCAGCAGCCGCGGGATCTCGGGCGAGCAGTACTTC. Translating gives CASSRGISGEQYF.

The CDR3 sequence is CASSSRRGELFF. As DNA, the CDR3 is TGTGCCAGCAGTTCCCGACGAGGAGAGCTGTTTTTT. The chain employs TRBV28 and TRBJ2-2, with D uncertain. The germline V gene encodes CDR1 MDHEN and CDR2 SYDVKM. The CDR3 covers 12 residues. Trimming shortened V by 4 bases and J by 11 bases, and 11 bases separated the two germline ends.

The gene calls are TRBV5-4 and TRBJ2-7; 11 nucleotides agree with TRBD1. The V gene's germline CDR1 is SGHNT and CDR2 YYREEE (reference sequence). CDR3 length: 14 residues. Losses at the gene ends were 2 bases for V and 6 bases for J; bases not matched to a gene: 4. The CDR3 nucleotides read TGTGCCAGCAGCTTCGGACAGGGGGCTGGCGAGCAGTACTTC. Its protein product is CASSFGQGAGEQYF.

This chain links TRBV7-9 with TRBJ2-2; 9 bases map to TRBD2. The CDR3 contains 15 residues. V gave up 6 bases and J gave up 2 bases; unmatched junction bases: 4. Germline loops: CDR1 SEHNR, CDR2 FQNEAQ (reference sequence). The CDR3 region has the DNA TGTGCCAGCAGACCGGGACTAGCTAACACCGGGGAGCTGTTTTTT. Translating gives CASRPGLANTGELFF.

The J gene is TRBJ2-5, the V gene TRBV10-2; either TRBD1 or TRBD2 may supply D (7 bases each). Germline lookup yields CDR1 WSHSY and CDR2 SAAADI. The V gene lost 3 bases and the J gene lost 2 bases, with 13 bases spanning the gap. The CDR3 is 15 residues long. Here the CDR3 reads CASSDPGGGQETQYF. In DNA form, the CDR3 reads TGCGCCAGCAGTGACCCAGGGGGGGGGCAAGAGACCCAGTACTTC.

The chain links TRBV2 to TRBJ1-5; D ambiguous. There are 13 residues in the CDR3. CDR1 and CDR2 from the germline V gene are SNHLY and FYNNEI. V was clipped by 8 bases and J by 0 bases, with 8 bases between them. CDR3 bases: TGTGCCAGCTCCAGGCATAGCAATCAGCCCCAGCATTTT. It encodes CASSRHSNQPQHF.

This chain links TRBV5-4 with TRBJ2-5; maybe TRBD1 (6 bases). The CDR3 contains 20 residues. V was cut by 4 bases and J by 4 bases, with 32 bases left in between. In germline, CDR1 is SGHNT, CDR2 YYREEE (reference sequence). The CDR3 sequence: CASSTAPGTPPAGSSETQYF. In DNA form, the CDR3 reads TGTGCCAGCAGCACCGCCCCCGGGACACCACCAGCAGGGAGTTCAGAGACCCAGTACTTC.